A single sample gave rise to the 8 T cell receptor beta chains below, sequenced in a study of CD8+CD57+ T cells in acquired aplastic anemia. TCR beta VDJ and CDR3 profiles were obtained from a genomic DNA template. TCRdb independently ran MiXCR on the reads; one entry per CDR3 protein. The sample has under 250,000 distinct CDR3 sequences, 30% to 40% seen once; the top ten hold around 1.1%. Sequenced input: sorted CD4+, CD8+, or CD8+CD57+ T cells (not recorded which) from PBMCs. Receptor source: a human donor in good health, serving as a control.

Many counts were recorded for this clonotype. The J gene is TRBJ1-1, the V gene TRBV20-1; 9 bases map to TRBD1. The trim removed 5 bases at V and 4 bases at J, leaving 8 bases unmatched. Germline V gene sequence: CDR1 DFQATT, CDR2 SNEGSKA (reference sequence). This CDR3 comprises 14 residues. The CDR3 DNA sequence: TGCAGTGCTGGAAGGACAGGGGAGGGCACTGAAGCTTTCTTT. Its protein product is CSAGRTGEGTEAFF.

The chain carries TRBV19 and TRBJ2-2; no clear D. Trimming removed 9 bases at V and 3 bases at J, with 11 bases between. Germline V lookup: CDR1 LNHDA, CDR2 SQIVND (reference sequence). This CDR3 spans 13 amino acids. CDR3 residues: CASTATDTGELFF. CDR3 DNA: TGTGCCAGCACGGCCACCGACACCGGGGAGCTGTTTTTT.

The chain has TRBV7-9 and TRBJ1-2, with D perhaps matching TRBD1 (5 bases). The length of the CDR3 is 12 residues. Trimming removed 5 bases from V and 8 bases from J, with 12 bases in between. Germline CDR1 is SEHNR and CDR2 is FQNEAQ (reference sequence). CDR3 nucleotides: TGTGCCAGCAGCCTCGGGGCTCAAGGCTACACCTTC. This translates into CASSLGAQGYTF.

As concerns this clonotype: The final CDR3 position lacks the conserved phenylalanine or tryptophan, pointing to a likely read error. The rearrangement uses TRBV6-5 and TRBJ1-2; TRBD1 aligns across 12 bases. Germline CDR1 reads MNHEY; CDR2 reads SVGAGI. V lost 4 bases to trimming and J lost 7 bases; unmatched junction nucleotides: 4. This CDR3 has 14 amino acids. CDR3 residues: CASSLGQGASGYTL. CDR3 coding DNA: TGTGCCAGCAGTTTGGGACAGGGGGCAAGTGGCTACACCCTC.

In this sample, this clonotype turned up a few times. The chain is built from TRBV11-2 and TRBJ2-1; TRBD2 might be the D (7 bases). This CDR3 spans 16 amino acids. CDR1 and CDR2 from the germline V gene are SGHAT and FQNNGV. V lost 0 bases, J lost 9 bases, and 18 bases lay in between. The CDR3 loop reads CASSLESSGPGAEQFF. The CDR3, as DNA: TGTGCCAGCAGCTTAGAATCTAGCGGTCCGGGGGCTGAGCAGTTCTTC. The full variable domain, in which reference TRBV11-2 and TRBJ2-1 provide the parts outside the CDR3, is EAGVAQSPRYKIIEKRQSVAFWCNPISGHATLYWYQQILGQGPKLLIQFQNNGVVDDSQLPKDRFSAERLKGVDSTLKIQPAKLEDSAVYLCASSLESSGPGAEQFFGPGTRLTVL.

This sequence joins TRBV25-1 and TRBJ2-7, with a weak D call TRBD1 (6 bases). CDR1 is MGHDK and CDR2 is SYGVNS in the germline V gene. V lost 3 bases, J lost 6 bases, and 12 bases lay in between. There are 13 residues in the CDR3. The DNA of the CDR3 is TGTGCCAGCAGTGAGACAGGAACCTTCGAGCAGTACTTC. Protein product: CASSETGTFEQYF.

This sequence joins TRBV7-2 and TRBJ1-5; possibly TRBD1 for D (6 bases). The germline gives CDR1 SGHTA, CDR2 FQGNSA. The CDR3 totals 14 residues. V was shortened by 5 bases and J by 6 bases, with 14 bases between the two germline ends. The DNA of the CDR3 is TGTGCCAGCAGCCTCCACAGGGAACCTCAGCCCCAGCATTTT. Amino acids: CASSLHREPQPQHF.

This clonotype was recorded at least ten times. The gene calls are TRBV29-1 and TRBJ1-2, with 7 nucleotides matching TRBD1. CDR1 and CDR2 from the germline V gene are SQVTM and ANQGSEA. The junction had 2 bases not matched to a gene; V was cut back by 4 bases and J by 6 bases. This CDR3 spans 11 amino acids. CDR3 region: CSVGTGDGYTF. CDR3 coding DNA: TGCAGCGTTGGGACAGGCGATGGCTACACCTTC.